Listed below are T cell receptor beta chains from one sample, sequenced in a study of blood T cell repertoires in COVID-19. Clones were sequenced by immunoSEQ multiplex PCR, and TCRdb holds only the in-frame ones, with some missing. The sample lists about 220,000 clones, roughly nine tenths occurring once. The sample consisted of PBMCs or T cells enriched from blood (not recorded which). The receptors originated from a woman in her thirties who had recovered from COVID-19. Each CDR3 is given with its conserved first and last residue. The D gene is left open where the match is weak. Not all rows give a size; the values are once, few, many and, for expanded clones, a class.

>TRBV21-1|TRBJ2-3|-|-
TGTGCCAGCAGAGAGGGACTAGCGGGGATATACTTCCTCACAGATACGCAGTATTTT
CASREGLAGIYFLTDTQYF
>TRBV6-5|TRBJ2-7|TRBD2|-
TGTGCCAGCAGTTACCCGGGGACTAGCTCCTACGAGCAGTACTTC
CASSYPGTSSYEQYF
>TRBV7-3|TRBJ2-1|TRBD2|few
TGTGCCAGCAGCCAGCAGCGGGGGGCCAATGAGCAGTTCTTC
CASSQQRGANEQFF
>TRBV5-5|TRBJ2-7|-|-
TGTGCCAGCAGCCTTCAGGGATGGGGCGCCTACGAGCAGTACTTC
CASSLQGWGAYEQYF
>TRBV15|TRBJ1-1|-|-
TGTGCCACCAGCAGAGATTACGGGAACACTGAAGCTTTCTTT
CATSRDYGNTEAFF
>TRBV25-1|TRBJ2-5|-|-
TGTGCCAGCGGGCCATCCGGTAAAGAGACCCAGTACTTC
CASGPSGKETQYF
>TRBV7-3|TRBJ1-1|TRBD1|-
TGTGCCAGCAGCCGGACAGGACAGAACACTGAAGCTTTCTTT
CASSRTGQNTEAFF
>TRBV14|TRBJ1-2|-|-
TGTGCCAGCAGCCCAGACAGTAACTATGGCTACACCTTC
CASSPDSNYGYTF
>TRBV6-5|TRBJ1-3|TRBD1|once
TGTGCCAGCAGTTCGTCCGGGACAGCCGCTGGAAACACCATATATTTT
CASSSSGTAAGNTIYF
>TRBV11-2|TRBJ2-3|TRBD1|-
TGTGCCAGCAGCTCCGGGACAGGGGGCACAGATACGCAGTATTTT
CASSSGTGGTDTQYF
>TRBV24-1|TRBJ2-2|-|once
TGTGCCACCCGCGCGAACACCGGGGAGCTGTTTTTT
CATRANTGELFF
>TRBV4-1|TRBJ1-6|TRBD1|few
TGCGCCAGCAGCCAAGGGGACAGGGATTCACCCCTCCACTTT
CASSQGDRDSPLHF
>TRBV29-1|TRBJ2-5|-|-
TGCAGCGTTGAATGTCAGGGGACAGAGACCCAGTACTTC
CSVECQGTETQYF
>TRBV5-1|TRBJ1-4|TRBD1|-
TGCGCCAGCAGCTTGGAACCCACCAGGGGGCCGCGAGAAAAACTGTTTTTT
CASSLEPTRGPREKLFF
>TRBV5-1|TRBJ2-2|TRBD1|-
TGCGCCAGCAGCTTGGAAGGGACAGGGGGCACCGGGGAGCTGTTTTTT
CASSLEGTGGTGELFF
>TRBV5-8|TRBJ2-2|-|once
TGTGCCAGCAGCTTTGTGGCAGGTTACACGAACACCGGGGAGCTGTTTTTT
CASSFVAGYTNTGELFF
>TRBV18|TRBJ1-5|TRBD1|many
TGTGCCAGCTCTCGCGGGGACAGGGGGCAGCCCCAGCATTTT
CASSRGDRGQPQHF
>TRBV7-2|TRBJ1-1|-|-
TGTGCCAGCAGTTATCCAGGCGTGAACACTGAAGCTTTCTTT
CASSYPGVNTEAFF
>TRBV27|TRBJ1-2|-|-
TGTGCCAGCACAACCGCCGGGACAACAAATGGCTACACCTTC
CASTTAGTTNGYTF
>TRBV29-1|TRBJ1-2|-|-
TGCAGCGTTGAGGTCAGGGAAGGGAATGGCTACACCTTC
CSVEVREGNGYTF
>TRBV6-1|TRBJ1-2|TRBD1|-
TGTGCCAGCAGTGAAGGAGGCAGGGGGCGAGGTGGCTACACCTTC
CASSEGGRGRGGYTF
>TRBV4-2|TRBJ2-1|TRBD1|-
TGTGCCAGCAGCCAAGACCTGCGGGACAGGGGGTTCTTC
CASSQDLRDRGFF
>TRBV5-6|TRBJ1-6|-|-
TGTGCCAGCAGCTTGGAGGGGTTGAGCTCCTATAATTCACCCCTCCACTTT
CASSLEGLSSYNSPLHF
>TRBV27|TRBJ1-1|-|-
TGTGCCAGCAGTTTAACAGGGTGGACTGAAGCTTTCTTT
CASSLTGWTEAFF
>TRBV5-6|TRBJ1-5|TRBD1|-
TGTGCCAGCAGCTCACGGCCGGGACAGGCTTATAGCAATCAGCCCCAGCATTTT
CASSSRPGQAYSNQPQHF
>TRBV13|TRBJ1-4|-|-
TGTGCCAGCAGCTCCACTTTTAATGAAAAACTGTTTTTT
CASSSTFNEKLFF
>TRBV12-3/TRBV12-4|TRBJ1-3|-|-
TGTGCCAGCAGGGTAGACACCATATATTTT
CASRVDTIYF
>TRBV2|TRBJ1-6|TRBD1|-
TGTGCCAGCAGTATTAGGGACAGGGTGTCCTTT
CASSIRDRVSF
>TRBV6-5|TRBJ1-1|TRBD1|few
TGTGCCAGCAGTAACCTCGACAGGGGTACGGCTTTCTTT
CASSNLDRGTAFF
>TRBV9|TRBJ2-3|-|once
TGTGCCAGCAGCCCTCAATCCGGGACTAGCACAGATACGCAGTATTTT
CASSPQSGTSTDTQYF
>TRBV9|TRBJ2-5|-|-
TGTGCCAGCAGCGTAGAGACTTCGGGGTGGGAGACCCAGTACTTC
CASSVETSGWETQYF
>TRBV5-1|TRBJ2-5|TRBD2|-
TGCGCCAGCAGCCCTCAAGGACTAGGAGAGACCCAGTACTTC
CASSPQGLGETQYF
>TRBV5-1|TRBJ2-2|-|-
TGCGCCAGCAGCTTAGGGGGAGAGAACACCGGGGAGCTGTTTTTT
CASSLGGENTGELFF
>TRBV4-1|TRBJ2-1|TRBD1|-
TGCGCCAGCAGCGTCGGGACAGGGTACAATGAGCAGTTCTTC
CASSVGTGYNEQFF